This TCR beta chain was sequenced during a study of T cell repertoires in cytomegalovirus infection. At the level of the study: Both a matching HLA type and CMV infection were indicated by public TCR beta signatures.

About this clonotype: Its antigen is still unknown.

Germline CDR1 reads DFQATT; CDR2 reads SNEGSKA (reference sequence). Between the trimmed V and J ends, which lost 3 bases and 4 bases, there was a span of 3 bases. CDR3 length: 11 residues. A single record per CDR3 protein comes from TCRdb applying MiXCR to the reads. The table lists 800,000 to 950,000 distinct CDR3 sequences, 32% of them singletons. Overall study results and limits: HLA-C-restricted CMV-specific TCR beta clonotypes were dominant in the ex vivo response.

Specimen: cultured CD8+ T cells from PBMCs, collected from culture after CMV antigen stimulation. This clonotype originated in a human donor in good health (CMV status not recorded). Some clones in this sample may be carry-over from other donors' samples. The chain combines TRBV20-1 with TRBJ2-2, with D unresolved. The CDR3 loop reads CSARFTGELFF. The CDR3 region has the DNA TGCAGTGCTAGGTTCACCGGGGAGCTGTTTTTT.